The T cell receptor beta chain under discussion was sequenced for a study of post-analysis software for immune sequencing data. For the study at large: Relapsing-remitting, secondary progressive and progressive-relapsing forms of multiple sclerosis all featured among disease courses.

This clonotype was seen more than once but under ten times. What it recognizes is unknown. Findings and caveats of the study: About five TRBV segments appeared more often in patients than in controls, and TRBV5-6, TRBV5-1 and TRBV20-1 were among these. In multiple sclerosis, normalized Chao1 diversity was significantly below that of controls.

Tagging with unique molecular identifiers was a feature of the TCR beta cDNA libraries. The source material, roughly 0.9 to 11 million T cells, gave rise to 510,000 or so cDNA molecules. TCRdb reanalysed the PCR reads using MiXCR and keeps one entry per CDR3 protein. This table has roughly 200,000 distinct CDR3 sequences, 25% to 30% appearing once. The CDR3 is 15 residues long. CDR1 is MGHRA, CDR2 YSYEKL, per germline. V lost 4 bases, J lost 6 bases, and 11 bases stayed unmatched. This TCR was recovered from a girl aged 2 to 17 with multiple sclerosis. The chain joins TRBV4-1 to TRBJ2-7, with 8 bases fitting TRBD1. The specimen sequenced was blood. The CDR3 sequence: CASSPPGQGLGEQYF. CDR3 coding DNA: TGCGCCAGCAGCCCTCCCGGACAGGGACTCGGCGAGCAGTACTTC.